This T cell receptor beta chain was recovered during a study of regulatory T cells in long-lasting Graves disease. Study-wide findings and caveats: More public clonotypes were shared by persistent patients (approximately 3,000) than by new patients (approximately 1,000). Peripheral blood alone, not thyroid tissue, underwent study.

V was trimmed by 0 bases and J by 0 bases, leaving 6 bases between them. The CDR3 runs 14 residues. Germline CDR1 DFQATT, CDR2 SNEGSKA (reference sequence). This clonotype was seen only a few times. The antigen remains unidentified. Regarding time point: newly diagnosed GD, antithyroid drugs for less than 3 months. Isolated PBMC RNA provided the starting material for the TCR library. Arm-PCR of CDR3 regions and iRepertoire HTBI primers were the basis on which TCR beta libraries were built. TCRdb called the multiplex PCR reads again in MiXCR, with one record for every CDR3 protein. Counted here are 350,000 to 550,000 distinct CDR3 sequences, about 15% occurring once; the ten biggest clones make up approximately 19%. This sample also belongs to another study, concerning T cells in Graves' hyperthyroidism and ophthalmopathy. As reported in that work: Patients aged 18 to 65 had newly diagnosed hyperthyroidism of under 2 months' duration. The HTBI primer set served for first-round RT-PCR of the TCR CDR3.

The chain carries TRBV20-1 and TRBJ1-5; D remains unclear. The sequence came from a woman aged 45-60 years with Graves disease. The source material was peripheral blood mononuclear cells (PBMCs), sampled at new diagnosis, from a patient treated with antithyroid drugs. DNA for the CDR3: TGCAGTGCTAGAGAAAGCAGTAGCAATCAGCCCCAGCATTTT. Its translation: CSARESSSNQPQHF.